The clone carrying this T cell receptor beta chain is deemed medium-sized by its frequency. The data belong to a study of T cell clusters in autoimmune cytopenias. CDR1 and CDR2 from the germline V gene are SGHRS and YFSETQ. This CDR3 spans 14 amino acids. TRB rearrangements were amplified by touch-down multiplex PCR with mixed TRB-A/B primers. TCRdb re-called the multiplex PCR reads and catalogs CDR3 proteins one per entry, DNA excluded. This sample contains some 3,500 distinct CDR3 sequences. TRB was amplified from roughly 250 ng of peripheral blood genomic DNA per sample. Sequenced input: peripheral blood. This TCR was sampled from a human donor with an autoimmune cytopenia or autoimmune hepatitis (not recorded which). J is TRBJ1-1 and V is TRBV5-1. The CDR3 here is CASSLDRGNLRAFF. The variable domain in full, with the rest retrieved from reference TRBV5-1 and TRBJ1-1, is KAGVTQTPRYLIKTRGQQVTLSCSPISGHRSVSWYQQTPGQGLQFLFEYFSETQRNKGNFPGRFSGRQFSNSRSEMNVSTLELGDSALYLCASSLDRGNLRAFFGQGTRLTVV.